The 12 T cell receptor beta chains listed next were all sequenced from one sample in a study of T cells after yellow fever vaccination. In TCRdb, the 5' RACE reads were re-called with MiXCR into one record per CDR3 protein. Here the sample spans 50,000 or so distinct CDR3 sequences, 6.6% being singletons. The sequenced sample was CD8+ T cells not binding an NS4B(214-222) dextramer, sorted from PBMCs, obtained approximately 40 days after the first yellow fever vaccination. These receptors came from a young man who received the YFV17D yellow fever vaccine.

In its sample, this clonotype was seen many times. V is TRBV6-5 and J is TRBJ2-7, with D possibly called TRBD1 or TRBD2 (6 bases each). Germline loops: CDR1 MNHEY, CDR2 SVGAGI. The CDR3 spans 13 residues. Between the trimmed V and J ends, which lost 0 bases and 6 bases, there was a span of 9 bases. The CDR3 here is CASSYSSGAEQYF. The CDR3 coding sequence is TGTGCCAGCAGTTACTCCTCGGGGGCCGAGCAGTACTTC.

This clonotype has only a few counts. The chain combines TRBV24-1 with TRBJ2-3; 8 bases line up with TRBD1. V shed 5 bases, J shed 2 bases, and the junction held 5 bases outside the gene matches. Germline V CDR1 and CDR2: KGHDR, SFDVKD. The CDR3 is 15 amino acids. The CDR3 DNA reads TGTGCCACCAGTGGTCGACAGGGGAACACAGATACGCAGTATTTT. It encodes CATSGRQGNTDTQYF.

This clonotype was counted between two and nine times. The CDR3 protein is CASSLFGGGQVTDTQYF. The CDR3 DNA reads TGTGCCAGCAGCTTATTCGGGGGGGGGCAGGTCACAGATACGCAGTATTTT. This chain joins TRBV7-8 and TRBJ2-3; 8 bases map to TRBD2. CDR3 length equals 17 residues. CDR1 is SGHVS, CDR2 FQNEAQ, per germline. V was pared by 2 bases and J by 2 bases, with 9 bases of the junction left unmatched. The full variable domain, in which reference TRBV7-8 and TRBJ2-3 provide the parts outside the CDR3, is GAGVSQSPRYKVAKRGQDVALRCDPISGHVSLFWYQQALGQGPEFLTYFQNEAQLDKSGLPSDRFFAERPEGSVSTLKIQRTQQEDSAVYLCASSLFGGGQVTDTQYFGPGTRLTVL.

This chain links TRBV11-2 with TRBJ2-7, with 12 bases that match TRBD2. Trimming took 5 bases from V and 0 from J; bases not matched to a gene: 8. Germline values: CDR1 SGHAT, CDR2 FQNNGV. The CDR3 totals 17 residues. This CDR3 is CASSKGLAGSSSYEQYV. In DNA form, the CDR3 reads TGTGCCAGCAGCAAGGGACTAGCGGGTAGTAGCTCCTACGAGCAGTACGTC.

This clonotype was picked up a small number of times. The chain is built from TRBV12-3 or TRBV12-4 and TRBJ2-1, with D possibly matching TRBD2 (6 bases). V was pared by 2 bases and J by 3 bases, with 14 bases between. This CDR3 is 16 amino acids long. CDR3 nucleotide sequence: TGTGCCAGCAGTTTAAGAGCTAGCGAAAGCTACAATGAGCAGTTCTTC. It is translated as CASSLRASESYNEQFF.

This clonotype has ten or more counts. The V and J genes are TRBV11-1 and TRBJ2-6; 8 nucleotides line up with TRBD1. Germline CDR1 and CDR2: SGHAT and FQDESV (reference sequence). Trimming cost V 0 bases and J 0 bases; bases outside gene matches: 4. The CDR3 loop spans 18 amino acids. CDR3 sequence (DNA): TGTGCCAGCAGCTTAGCGGCAGGGGGCTACTCTGGGGCCAACGTCCTGACTTTC. Translated, it gives CASSLAAGGYSGANVLTF.

The CDR3 region has the DNA TGTGCCAGCAGTTACGACCCAGCAGCGTACCAAGAGACCCAGTACTTC. This translates into CASSYDPAAYQETQYF. The genes are TRBV6-5 and TRBJ2-5; D is ambiguous. The CDR3 contains 16 residues. Germline CDR1 and CDR2: MNHEY and SVGAGI. V was clipped by 2 bases and J by 0 bases, with 13 bases between them.

Many counts were recorded for this clonotype. The chain joins TRBV7-2 to TRBJ1-5; the D gene is possibly TRBD1 (5 bases). Trimming pared 1 base from V and 4 bases from J, leaving 14 bases between. Germline assignment: CDR1 SGHTA and CDR2 FQGNSA. This CDR3 is built from 16 residues. The CDR3 DNA sequence: TGTGCCAGCAGCTTAGTTGGCAGGGCGGGGAATCAGCCCCAGCATTTT. Encoded protein: CASSLVGRAGNQPQHF.

The sample holds many counts of this clonotype. The chain combines TRBV6-6 with TRBJ2-5; D perhaps matches TRBD1 (5 bases). This CDR3 has 12 amino acids. Germline CDR1 reads MNHNY; CDR2 reads SVGAGI (reference sequence). V shed 6 bases and J shed 3 bases, with 8 bases lying between them. CDR3 sequence (DNA): TGTGCCAGCAGCCACAGGAAAGAGACCCAGTACTTC. Translating gives CASSHRKETQYF.

The table lists this clonotype with a few counts. The chain carries TRBV4-3 and TRBJ2-3, with a tentative D call TRBD1 (6 bases). The CDR3 loop spans 15 amino acids. From germline, CDR1 is LGHNA and CDR2 YSLEER. V was trimmed by 3 bases and J by 8 bases, leaving 18 bases between them. CDR3 protein: CASSHRGRERGTQYF. The CDR3 region has the DNA TGCGCCAGCAGCCACAGGGGAAGGGAAAGGGGTACGCAGTATTTT.

This chain uses TRBV12-3 or TRBV12-4 with TRBJ1-1; the D is unclear. The CDR3 length is 12 residues. Trimming left V 3 bases short and J 1 base short, with 3 bases between. Here the CDR3 reads CASSLTNTEAFF. DNA of the CDR3: TGTGCCAGCAGTTTGACGAACACTGAAGCTTTCTTT.

Many counts were recorded for this clonotype. The V call is TRBV12-3 or TRBV12-4, the J call TRBJ2-2; tentative D call: TRBD2 (6 bases). Trimming shortened V by 5 bases and J by 6 bases, and 22 bases separated the two germline ends. This CDR3 has 17 amino acids. The CDR3 spells CASSPEPTRTGAGELFF. The DNA of the CDR3 is TGTGCCAGCAGTCCCGAACCGACTAGGACGGGGGCCGGGGAGCTGTTTTTT.